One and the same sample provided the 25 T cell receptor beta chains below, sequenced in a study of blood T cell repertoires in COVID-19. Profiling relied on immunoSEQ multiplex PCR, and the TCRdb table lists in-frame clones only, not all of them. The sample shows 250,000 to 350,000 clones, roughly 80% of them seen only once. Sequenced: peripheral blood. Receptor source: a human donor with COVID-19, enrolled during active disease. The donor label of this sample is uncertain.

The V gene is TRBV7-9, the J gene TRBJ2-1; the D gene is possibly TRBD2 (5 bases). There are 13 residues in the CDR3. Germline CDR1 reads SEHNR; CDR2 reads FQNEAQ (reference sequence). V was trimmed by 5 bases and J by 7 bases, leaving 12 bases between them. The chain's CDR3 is CASSPDSGNEQFF. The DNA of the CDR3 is TGTGCCAGCAGCCCGGACTCGGGGAATGAGCAGTTCTTC.

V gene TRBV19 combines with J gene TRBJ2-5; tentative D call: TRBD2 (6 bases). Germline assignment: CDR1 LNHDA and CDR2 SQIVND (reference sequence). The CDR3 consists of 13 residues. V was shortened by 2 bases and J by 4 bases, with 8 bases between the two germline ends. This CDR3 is CASSIMGGETQYF. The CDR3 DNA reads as TGTGCCAGTAGTATAATGGGGGGAGAGACCCAGTACTTC. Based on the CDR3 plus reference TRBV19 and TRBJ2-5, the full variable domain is DGGITQSPKYLFRKEGQNVTLSCEQNLNHDAMYWYRQDPGQGLRLIYYSQIVNDFQKGDIAEGYSVSREKKESFPLTVTSAQKNPTAFYLCASSIMGGETQYFGPGTRLLVL.

The CDR3 loop reads CASSVGQGVETQYF. DNA of the CDR3: TGTGCCAGCAGCGTAGGACAGGGAGTAGAGACCCAGTACTTC. The chain combines TRBV7-9 with TRBJ2-5, with 8 positions matching TRBD1. This CDR3 contains 14 residues. The trim removed 5 bases at V and 4 bases at J, leaving 6 bases unmatched. The germline gives CDR1 SEHNR, CDR2 FQNEAQ (reference sequence).

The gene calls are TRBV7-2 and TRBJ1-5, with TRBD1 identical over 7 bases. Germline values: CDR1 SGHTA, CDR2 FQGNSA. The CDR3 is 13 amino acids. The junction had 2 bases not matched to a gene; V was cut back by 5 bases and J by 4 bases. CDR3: CASSPTGNQPQHF. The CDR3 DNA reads TGTGCCAGCAGCCCGACAGGGAATCAGCCCCAGCATTTT.

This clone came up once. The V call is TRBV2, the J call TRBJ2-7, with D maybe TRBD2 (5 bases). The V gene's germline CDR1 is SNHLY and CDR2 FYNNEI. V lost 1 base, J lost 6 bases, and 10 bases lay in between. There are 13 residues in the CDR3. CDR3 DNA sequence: TGTGCCAGCAGTGAAGGCCTAGCACTCGAGCAGTACTTC. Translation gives CASSEGLALEQYF. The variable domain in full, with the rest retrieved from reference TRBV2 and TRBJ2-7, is EPEVTQTPSHQVTQMGQEVILRCVPISNHLYFYWYRQILGQKVEFLVSFYNNEISEKSEIFDDQFSVERPDGSNFTLKIRSTKLEDSAMYFCASSEGLALEQYFGPGTRLTVT.

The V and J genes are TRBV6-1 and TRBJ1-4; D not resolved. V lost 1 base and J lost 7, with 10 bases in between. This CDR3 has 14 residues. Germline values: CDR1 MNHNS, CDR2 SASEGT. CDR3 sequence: CASSEEWEGEKLFF. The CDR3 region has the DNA TGTGCCAGCAGTGAAGAATGGGAGGGTGAAAAACTGTTTTTT.

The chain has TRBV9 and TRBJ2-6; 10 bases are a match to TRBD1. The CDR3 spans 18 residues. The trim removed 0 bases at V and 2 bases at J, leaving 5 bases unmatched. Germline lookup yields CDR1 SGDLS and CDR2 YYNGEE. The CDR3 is CASSVEGTGATGANVLTF. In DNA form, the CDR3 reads TGTGCCAGCAGCGTAGAAGGGACAGGGGCAACTGGGGCCAACGTCCTGACTTTC.

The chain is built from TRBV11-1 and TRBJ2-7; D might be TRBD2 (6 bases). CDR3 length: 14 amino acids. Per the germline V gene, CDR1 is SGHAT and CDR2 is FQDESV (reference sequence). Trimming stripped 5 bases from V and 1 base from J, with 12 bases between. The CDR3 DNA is TGTGCCAGCAGCCCTCGGGACTTTTCCTACGAGCAGTACTTC. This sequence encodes CASSPRDFSYEQYF.

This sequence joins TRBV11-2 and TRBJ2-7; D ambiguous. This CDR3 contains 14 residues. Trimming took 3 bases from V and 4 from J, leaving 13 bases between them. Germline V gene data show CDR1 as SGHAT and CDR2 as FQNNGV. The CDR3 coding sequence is TGTGCCAGCAGCTTTCCACTATACCCGTACGAGCAGTACTTC. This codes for CASSFPLYPYEQYF.

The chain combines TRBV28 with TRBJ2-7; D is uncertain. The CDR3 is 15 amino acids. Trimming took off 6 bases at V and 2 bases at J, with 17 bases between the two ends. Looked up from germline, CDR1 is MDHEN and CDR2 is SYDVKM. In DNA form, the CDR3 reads TGTGCCAGCAGGACCGGAGTGGCCCAAACCTACGAGCAGTACTTC. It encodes CASRTGVAQTYEQYF.

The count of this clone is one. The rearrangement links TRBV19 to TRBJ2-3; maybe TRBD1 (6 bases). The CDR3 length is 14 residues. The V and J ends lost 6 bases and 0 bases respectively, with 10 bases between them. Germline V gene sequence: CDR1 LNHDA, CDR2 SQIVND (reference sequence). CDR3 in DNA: TGTGCCAGTAGCTGGGACACCAGCACAGATACGCAGTATTTT. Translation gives CASSWDTSTDTQYF.

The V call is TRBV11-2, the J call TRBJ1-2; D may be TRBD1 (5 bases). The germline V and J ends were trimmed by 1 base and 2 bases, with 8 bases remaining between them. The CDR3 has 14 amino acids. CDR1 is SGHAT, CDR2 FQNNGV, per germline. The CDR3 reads CASSLGAGNYGYTF. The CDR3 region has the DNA TGTGCCAGCAGCTTAGGGGCAGGGAACTATGGCTACACCTTC.

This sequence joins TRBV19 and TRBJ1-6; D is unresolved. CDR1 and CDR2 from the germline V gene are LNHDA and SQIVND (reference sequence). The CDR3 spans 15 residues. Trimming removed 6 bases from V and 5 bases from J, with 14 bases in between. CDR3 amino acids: CASRNRGVDNSPLHF. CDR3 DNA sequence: TGTGCCAGTAGAAACCGGGGAGTGGATAATTCACCCCTCCACTTT.

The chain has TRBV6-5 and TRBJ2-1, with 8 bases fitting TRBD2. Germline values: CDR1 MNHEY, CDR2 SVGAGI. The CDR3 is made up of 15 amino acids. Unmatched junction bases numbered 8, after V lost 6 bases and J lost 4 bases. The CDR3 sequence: CASRPRTSSYNEQFF. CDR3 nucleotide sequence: TGTGCCAGCAGACCCAGGACTAGCTCTTACAATGAGCAGTTCTTC.

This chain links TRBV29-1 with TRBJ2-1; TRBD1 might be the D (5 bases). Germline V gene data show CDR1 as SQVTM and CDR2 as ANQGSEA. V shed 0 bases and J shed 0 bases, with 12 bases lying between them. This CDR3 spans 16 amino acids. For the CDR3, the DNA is TGCAGCGTTGAAGATCTTGACAGAATCTCCTACAATGAGCAGTTCTTC. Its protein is CSVEDLDRISYNEQFF.

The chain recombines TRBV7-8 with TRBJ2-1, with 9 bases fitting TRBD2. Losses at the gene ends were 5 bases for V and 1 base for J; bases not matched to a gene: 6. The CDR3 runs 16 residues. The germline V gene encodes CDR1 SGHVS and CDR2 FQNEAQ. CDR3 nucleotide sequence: TGTGCCAGCAGCCCTAAGAGCGGGAGGTCCTACAATGAGCAGTTCTTC. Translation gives CASSPKSGRSYNEQFF.

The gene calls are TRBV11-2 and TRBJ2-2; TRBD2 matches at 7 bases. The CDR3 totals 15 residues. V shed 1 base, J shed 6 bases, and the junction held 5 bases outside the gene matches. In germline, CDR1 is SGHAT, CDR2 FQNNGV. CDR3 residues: CASSLVGLAAGELFF. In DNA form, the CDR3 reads TGTGCCAGCAGCTTAGTAGGCCTAGCGGCCGGGGAGCTGTTTTTT.

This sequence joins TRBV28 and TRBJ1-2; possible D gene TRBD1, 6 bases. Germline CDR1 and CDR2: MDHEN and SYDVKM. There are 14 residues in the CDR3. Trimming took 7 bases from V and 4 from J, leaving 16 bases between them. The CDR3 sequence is CASITTDRPYGYTF. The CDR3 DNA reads TGTGCCAGCATCACGACCGACAGGCCCTATGGCTACACCTTC.

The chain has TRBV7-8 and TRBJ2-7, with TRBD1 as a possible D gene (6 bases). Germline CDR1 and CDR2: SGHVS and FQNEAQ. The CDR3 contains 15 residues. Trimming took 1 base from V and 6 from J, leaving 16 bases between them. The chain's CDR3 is CASSLVLQGRGEQYF. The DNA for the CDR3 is TGTGCCAGCAGCTTAGTTCTGCAGGGGAGAGGCGAGCAGTACTTC.

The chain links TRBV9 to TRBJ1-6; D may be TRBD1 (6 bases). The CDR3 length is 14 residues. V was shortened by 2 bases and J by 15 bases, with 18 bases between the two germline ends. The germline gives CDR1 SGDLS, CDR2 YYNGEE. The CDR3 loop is CASSVSGEIPSLHF. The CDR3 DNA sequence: TGTGCCAGCAGCGTCTCAGGGGAGATCCCAAGCCTCCACTTT. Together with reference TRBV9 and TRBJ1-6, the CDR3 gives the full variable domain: DSGVTQTPKHLITATGQRVTLRCSPRSGDLSVYWYQQSLDQGLQFLIQYYNGEERAKGNILERFSAQQFPDLHSELNLSSLELGDSALYFCASSVSGEIPSLHFGNGTRLTVT.

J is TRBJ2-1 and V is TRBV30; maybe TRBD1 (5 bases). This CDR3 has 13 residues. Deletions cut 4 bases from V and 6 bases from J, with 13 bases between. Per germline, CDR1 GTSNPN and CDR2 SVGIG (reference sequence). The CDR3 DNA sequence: TGTGCCTGGACCCGAGACAGTGCCAATGAGCAGTTCTTC. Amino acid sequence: CAWTRDSANEQFF.

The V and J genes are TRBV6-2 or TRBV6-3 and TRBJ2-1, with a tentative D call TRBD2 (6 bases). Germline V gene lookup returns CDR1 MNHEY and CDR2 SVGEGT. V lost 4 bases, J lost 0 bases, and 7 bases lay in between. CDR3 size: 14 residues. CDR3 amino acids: CASSSTSSYNEQFF. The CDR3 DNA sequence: TGTGCCAGCAGTTCGACTAGCTCCTACAATGAGCAGTTCTTC.

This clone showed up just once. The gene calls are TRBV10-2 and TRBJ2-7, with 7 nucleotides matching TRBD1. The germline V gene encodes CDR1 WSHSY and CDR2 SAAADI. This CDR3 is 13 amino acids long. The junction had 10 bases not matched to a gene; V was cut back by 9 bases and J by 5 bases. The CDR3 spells CASSSNRGHEQYF. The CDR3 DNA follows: TGCGCCAGTTCTTCGAACAGGGGTCACGAGCAGTACTTC.

The CDR3 here is CAWSVQINGGYTF. CDR3 DNA: TGTGCCTGGAGTGTACAGATTAATGGCGGCTACACCTTC. V gene TRBV30 combines with J gene TRBJ1-2, with D uncertain. The CDR3 runs to 13 residues. Trimming removed 0 bases from V and 8 bases from J, with 13 bases in between. Per the germline V gene, CDR1 is GTSNPN and CDR2 is SVGIG (reference sequence).

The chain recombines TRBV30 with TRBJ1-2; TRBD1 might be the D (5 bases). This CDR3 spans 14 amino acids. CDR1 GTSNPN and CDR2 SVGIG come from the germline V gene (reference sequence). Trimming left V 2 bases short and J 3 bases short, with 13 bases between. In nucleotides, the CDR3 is TGTGCCTGGAGTATGGGGGGGAGAGACTATGGCTACACCTTC. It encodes CAWSMGGRDYGYTF.